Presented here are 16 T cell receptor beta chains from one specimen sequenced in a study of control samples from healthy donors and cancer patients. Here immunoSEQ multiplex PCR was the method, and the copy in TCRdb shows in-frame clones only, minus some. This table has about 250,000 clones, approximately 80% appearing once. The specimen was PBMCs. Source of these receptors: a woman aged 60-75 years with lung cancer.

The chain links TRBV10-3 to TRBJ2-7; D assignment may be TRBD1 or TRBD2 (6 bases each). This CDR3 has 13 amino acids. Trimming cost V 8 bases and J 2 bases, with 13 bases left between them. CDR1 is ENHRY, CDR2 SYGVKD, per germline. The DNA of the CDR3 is TGTGCCATCTCCTGGGGGGCCACCTACGAGCAGTACTTC. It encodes CAISWGATYEQYF.

The CDR3 region has the DNA TGTGCCAGCTCACAGGGAGAGGATGAAAAACTGTTTTTT. Residues: CASSQGEDEKLFF. The rearrangement uses TRBV2 and TRBJ1-4, with a weak D call TRBD1 (6 bases). CDR1 is SNHLY and CDR2 is FYNNEI in the germline V gene. Trimming took off 8 bases at V and 6 bases at J, with 13 bases between the two ends. The CDR3 runs to 13 residues.

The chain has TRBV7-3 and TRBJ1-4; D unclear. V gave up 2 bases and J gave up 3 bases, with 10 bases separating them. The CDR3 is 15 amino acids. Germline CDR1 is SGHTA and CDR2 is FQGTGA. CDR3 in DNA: TGTGCCAGCAGCTTACAGCCAGTTCCTAATGAAAAACTGTTTTTT. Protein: CASSLQPVPNEKLFF. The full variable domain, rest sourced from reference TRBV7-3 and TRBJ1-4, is GAGVSQTPSNKVTEKGKYVELRCDPISGHTALYWYRQSLGQGPEFLIYFQGTGAADDSGLPNDRFFAVRPEGSVSTLKIQRTERGDSAVYLCASSLQPVPNEKLFFGSGTQLSVL.

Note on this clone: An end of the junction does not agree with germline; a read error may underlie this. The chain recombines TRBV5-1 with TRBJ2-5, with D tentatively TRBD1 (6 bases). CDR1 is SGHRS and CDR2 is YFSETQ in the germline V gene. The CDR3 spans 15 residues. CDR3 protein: CAGSLNGQGQETQYF. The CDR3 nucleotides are TGCGCCGGCAGCTTGAACGGCCAGGGGCAAGAGACCCAGTACTTC.

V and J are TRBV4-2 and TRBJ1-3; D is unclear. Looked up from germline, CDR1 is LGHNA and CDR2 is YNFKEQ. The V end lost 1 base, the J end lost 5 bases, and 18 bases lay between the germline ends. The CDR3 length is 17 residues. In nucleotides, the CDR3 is TGTGCCAGCAGCCAAGTTCGTTCTACGGGTGCAAGAAACACCATATATTTT. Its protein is CASSQVRSTGARNTIYF.

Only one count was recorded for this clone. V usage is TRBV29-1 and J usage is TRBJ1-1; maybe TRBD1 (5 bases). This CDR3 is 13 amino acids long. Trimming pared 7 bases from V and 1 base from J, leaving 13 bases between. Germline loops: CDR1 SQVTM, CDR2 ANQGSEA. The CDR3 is CSGTQQGNTEAFF. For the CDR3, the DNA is TGCAGCGGGACCCAGCAGGGGAACACTGAAGCTTTCTTT.

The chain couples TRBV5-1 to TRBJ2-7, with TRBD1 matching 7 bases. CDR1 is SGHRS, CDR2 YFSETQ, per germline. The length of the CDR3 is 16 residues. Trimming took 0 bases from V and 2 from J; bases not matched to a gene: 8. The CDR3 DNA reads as TGCGCCAGCAGCTTGGCCGTTAGACAGGGCGCCTACGAGCAGTACTTC. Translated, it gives CASSLAVRQGAYEQYF.

Here the CDR3 DNA reads TGTGCCAGTAGTATCGTCGAGGGAAGAAATGAAAAACTGTTTTTT. Residues: CASSIVEGRNEKLFF. This chain connects TRBV19 to TRBJ1-4; the D is unclear. The CDR3 covers 15 residues. V was clipped by 3 bases and J by 5 bases, with 13 bases between them. Germline CDR1 LNHDA, CDR2 SQIVND (reference sequence).

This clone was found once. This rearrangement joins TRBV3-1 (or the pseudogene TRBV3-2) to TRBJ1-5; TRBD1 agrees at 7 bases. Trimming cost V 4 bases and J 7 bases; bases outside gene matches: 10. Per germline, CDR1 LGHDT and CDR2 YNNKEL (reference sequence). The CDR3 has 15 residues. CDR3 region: CASSPRAGGYQPQHF. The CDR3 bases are TGTGCCAGCAGCCCCCGGGCAGGGGGGTACCAGCCCCAGCATTTT.

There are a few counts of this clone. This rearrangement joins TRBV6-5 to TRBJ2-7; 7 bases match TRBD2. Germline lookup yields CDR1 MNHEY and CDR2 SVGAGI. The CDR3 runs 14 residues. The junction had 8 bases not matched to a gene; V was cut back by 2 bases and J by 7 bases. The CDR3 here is CASSYDPGAGEQYF. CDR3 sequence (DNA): TGTGCCAGCAGTTACGACCCGGGAGCGGGGGAGCAGTACTTC.

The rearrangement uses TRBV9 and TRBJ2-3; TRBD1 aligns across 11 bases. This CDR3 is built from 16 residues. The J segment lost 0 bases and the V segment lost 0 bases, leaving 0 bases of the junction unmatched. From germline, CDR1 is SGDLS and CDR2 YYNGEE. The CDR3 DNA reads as TGTGCCAGCAGCGTAGGGGACAGGGGGAGCACAGATACGCAGTATTTT. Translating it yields CASSVGDRGSTDTQYF. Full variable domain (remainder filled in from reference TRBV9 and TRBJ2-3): DSGVTQTPKHLITATGQRVTLRCSPRSGDLSVYWYQQSLDQGLQFLIQYYNGEERAKGNILERFSAQQFPDLHSELNLSSLELGDSALYFCASSVGDRGSTDTQYFGPGTRLTVL.

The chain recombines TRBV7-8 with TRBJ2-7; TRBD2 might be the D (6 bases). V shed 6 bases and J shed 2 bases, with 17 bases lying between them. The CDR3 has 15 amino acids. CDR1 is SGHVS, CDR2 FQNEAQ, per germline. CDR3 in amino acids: CASSVTRDSAYEQYF. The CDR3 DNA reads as TGTGCCAGCAGTGTTACCCGGGACTCTGCCTACGAGCAGTACTTC.

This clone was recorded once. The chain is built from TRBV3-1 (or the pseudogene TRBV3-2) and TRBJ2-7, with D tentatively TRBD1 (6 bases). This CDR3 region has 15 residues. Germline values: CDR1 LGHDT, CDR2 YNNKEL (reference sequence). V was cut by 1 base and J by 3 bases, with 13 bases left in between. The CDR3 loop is CASSQGGGDYYEQYF. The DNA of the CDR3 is TGTGCCAGCAGCCAAGGTGGGGGCGATTACTACGAGCAGTACTTC.

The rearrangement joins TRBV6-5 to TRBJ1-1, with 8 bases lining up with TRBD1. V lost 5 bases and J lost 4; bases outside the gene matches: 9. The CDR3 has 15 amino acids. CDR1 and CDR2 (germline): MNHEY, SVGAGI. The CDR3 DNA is TGTGCCAGCAGTAACCCGGACAGGGTAGGCACTGAAGCTTTCTTT. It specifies CASSNPDRVGTEAFF.

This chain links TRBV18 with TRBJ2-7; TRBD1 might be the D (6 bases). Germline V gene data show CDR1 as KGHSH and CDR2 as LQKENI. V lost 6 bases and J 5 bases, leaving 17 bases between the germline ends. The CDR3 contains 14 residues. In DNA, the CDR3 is TGTGCCAGCTCCCGCCTAGGACAGTCCGACGAGCAGTACTTC. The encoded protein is CASSRLGQSDEQYF.

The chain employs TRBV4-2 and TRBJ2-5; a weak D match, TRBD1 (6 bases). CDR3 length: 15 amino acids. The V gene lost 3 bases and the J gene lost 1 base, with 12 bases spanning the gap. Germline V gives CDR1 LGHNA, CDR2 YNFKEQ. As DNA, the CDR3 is TGTGCCAGCAGCCAGGGGGCGTCGACCCAAGAGACCCAGTACTTC. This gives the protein CASSQGASTQETQYF.